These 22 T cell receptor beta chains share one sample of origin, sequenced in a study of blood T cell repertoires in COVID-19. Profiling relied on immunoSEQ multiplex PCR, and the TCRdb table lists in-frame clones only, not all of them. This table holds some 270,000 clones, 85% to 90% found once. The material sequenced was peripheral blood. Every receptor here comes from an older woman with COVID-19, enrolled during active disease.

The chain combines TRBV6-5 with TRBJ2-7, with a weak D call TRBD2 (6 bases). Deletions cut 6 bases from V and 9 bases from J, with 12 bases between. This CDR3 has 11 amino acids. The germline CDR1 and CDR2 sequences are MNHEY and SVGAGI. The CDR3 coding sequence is TGTGCCAGCAGGGGGGGAATTGGGCAGTACTTC. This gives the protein CASRGGIGQYF.

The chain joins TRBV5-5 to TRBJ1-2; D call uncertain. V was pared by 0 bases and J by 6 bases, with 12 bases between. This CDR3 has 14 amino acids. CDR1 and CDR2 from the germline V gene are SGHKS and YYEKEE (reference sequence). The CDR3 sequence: CASSLDAARHGYTF. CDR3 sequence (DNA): TGTGCCAGCAGCTTGGATGCAGCGAGACATGGCTACACCTTC.

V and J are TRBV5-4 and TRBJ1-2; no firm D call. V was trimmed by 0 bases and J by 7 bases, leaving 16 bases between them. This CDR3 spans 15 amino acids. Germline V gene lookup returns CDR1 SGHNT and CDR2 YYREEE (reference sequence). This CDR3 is CASSLVIGKAGGYTF. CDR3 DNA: TGTGCCAGCAGCTTGGTGATTGGGAAGGCGGGTGGCTACACCTTC.

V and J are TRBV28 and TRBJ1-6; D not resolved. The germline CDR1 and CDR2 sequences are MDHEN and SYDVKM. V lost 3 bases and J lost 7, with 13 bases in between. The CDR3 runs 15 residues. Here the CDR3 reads CASSFITSGNSPLHF. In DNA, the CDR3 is TGTGCCAGCAGTTTTATCACCTCGGGGAATTCACCCCTCCACTTT.

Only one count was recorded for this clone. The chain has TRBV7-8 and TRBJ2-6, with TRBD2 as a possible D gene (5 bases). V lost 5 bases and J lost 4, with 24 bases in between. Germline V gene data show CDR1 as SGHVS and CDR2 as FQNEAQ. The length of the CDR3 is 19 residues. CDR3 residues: CASSPLLTIGVPGANVLTF. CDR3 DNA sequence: TGTGCCAGCAGCCCATTATTAACCATCGGGGTCCCCGGGGCCAACGTCCTGACTTTC. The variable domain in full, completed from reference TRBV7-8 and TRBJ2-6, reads GAGVSQSPRYKVAKRGQDVALRCDPISGHVSLFWYQQALGQGPEFLTYFQNEAQLDKSGLPSDRFFAERPEGSVSTLKIQRTQQEDSAVYLCASSPLLTIGVPGANVLTFGAGSRLTVL.

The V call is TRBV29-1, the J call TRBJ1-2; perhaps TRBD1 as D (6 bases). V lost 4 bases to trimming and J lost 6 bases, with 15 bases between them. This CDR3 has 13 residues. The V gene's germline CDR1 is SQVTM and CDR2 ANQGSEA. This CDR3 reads CSVGGPGSDGYTF. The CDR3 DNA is TGCAGCGTTGGGGGGCCAGGGTCTGATGGCTACACCTTC.

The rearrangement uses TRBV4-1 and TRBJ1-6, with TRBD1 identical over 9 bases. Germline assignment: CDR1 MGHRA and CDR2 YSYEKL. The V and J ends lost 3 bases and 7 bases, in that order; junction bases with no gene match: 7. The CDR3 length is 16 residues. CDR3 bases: TGCGCCAGCAGCCAGCCGGGACAGGGCAGAAATTCACCCCTCCACTTT. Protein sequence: CASSQPGQGRNSPLHF.

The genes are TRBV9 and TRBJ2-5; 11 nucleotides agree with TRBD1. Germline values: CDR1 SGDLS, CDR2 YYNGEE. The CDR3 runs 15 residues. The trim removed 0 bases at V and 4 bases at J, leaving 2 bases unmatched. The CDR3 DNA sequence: TGTGCCAGCAGCGTAGAGGGGACAGGGGGAGAGACCCAGTACTTC. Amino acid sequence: CASSVEGTGGETQYF.

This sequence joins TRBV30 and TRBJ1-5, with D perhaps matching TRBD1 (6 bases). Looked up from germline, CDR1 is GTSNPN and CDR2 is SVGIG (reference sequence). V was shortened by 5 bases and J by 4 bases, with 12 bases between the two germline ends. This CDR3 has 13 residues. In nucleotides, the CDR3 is TGTGCCTGGGGGGGGCAGAAAAATCAGCCCCAGCATTTT. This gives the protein CAWGGQKNQPQHF.

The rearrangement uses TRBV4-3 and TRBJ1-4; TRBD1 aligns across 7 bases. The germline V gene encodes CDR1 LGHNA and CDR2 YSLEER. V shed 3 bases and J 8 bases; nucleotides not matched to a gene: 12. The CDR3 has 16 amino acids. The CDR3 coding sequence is TGCGCCAGCAGCCAGGGTATAAGACAGGGAAGCGAAAAACTGTTTTTT. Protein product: CASSQGIRQGSEKLFF.

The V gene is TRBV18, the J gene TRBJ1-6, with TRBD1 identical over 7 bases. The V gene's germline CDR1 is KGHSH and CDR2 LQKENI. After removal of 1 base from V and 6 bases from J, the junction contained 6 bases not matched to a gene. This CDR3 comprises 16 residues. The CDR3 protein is CASSPRTTGTNSPLHF. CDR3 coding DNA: TGTGCCAGCTCACCACGGACGACAGGGACTAATTCACCCCTCCACTTT.

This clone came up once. The CDR3 region is CASSVRGEANEKLFF. The CDR3 region has the DNA TGTGCCAGCAGCGTTCGGGGGGAGGCTAATGAAAAACTGTTTTTT. V and J are TRBV9 and TRBJ1-4; maybe TRBD1 (5 bases). The V and J ends lost 2 bases and 3 bases respectively, with 11 bases between them. The germline CDR1 and CDR2 sequences are SGDLS and YYNGEE. The CDR3 has 15 residues.

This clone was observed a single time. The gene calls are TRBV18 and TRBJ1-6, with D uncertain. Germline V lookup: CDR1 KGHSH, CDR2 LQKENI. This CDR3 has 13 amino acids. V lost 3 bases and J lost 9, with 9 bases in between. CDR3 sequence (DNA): TGTGCCAGCTCACCCGATACGGGTTCACCCCTCCACTTT. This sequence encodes CASSPDTGSPLHF. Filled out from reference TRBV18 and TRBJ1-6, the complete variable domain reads NAGVMQNPRHLVRRRGQEARLRCSPMKGHSHVYWYRQLPEEGLKFMVYLQKENIIDESGMPKERFSAEFPKEGPSILRIQQVVRGDSAAYFCASSPDTGSPLHFGNGTRLTVT.

The CDR3 sequence: CASSFSSMDTQYF. The CDR3, as DNA: TGTGCCAGCAGTTTTAGCTCGATGGATACGCAGTATTTT. The chain couples TRBV6-2 or TRBV6-3 to TRBJ2-3; no definite D call. This CDR3 is 13 amino acids long. Trimming stripped 4 bases from V and 6 bases from J, with 11 bases between. Germline lookup yields CDR1 MNHEY and CDR2 SVGEGT.

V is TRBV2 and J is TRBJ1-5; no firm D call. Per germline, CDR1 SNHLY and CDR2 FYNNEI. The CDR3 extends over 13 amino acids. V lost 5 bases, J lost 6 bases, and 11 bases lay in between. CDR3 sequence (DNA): TGTGCCAGCAGTAGTATAGGCGGTCAGCCCCAGCATTTT. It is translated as CASSSIGGQPQHF.

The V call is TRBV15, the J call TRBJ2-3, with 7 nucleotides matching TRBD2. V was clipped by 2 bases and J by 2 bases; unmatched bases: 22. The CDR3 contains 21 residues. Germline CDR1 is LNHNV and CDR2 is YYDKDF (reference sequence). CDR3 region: CATSRSTSEDPNTHHTDTQYF. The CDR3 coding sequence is TGTGCCACCAGCAGATCTACTAGCGAGGACCCGAACACCCACCACACAGATACGCAGTATTTT.

DNA for the CDR3: TGTGCCAGCAGTTCCGACAGGGTCGTCCCACTTTACGAGCAGTACTTC. Translation gives CASSSDRVVPLYEQYF. The chain has TRBV25-1 and TRBJ2-7; 7 positions match TRBD1. From germline, CDR1 is MGHDK and CDR2 SYGVNS. The ends lost 5 bases at V and 4 bases at J; junction bases unmatched: 14. This CDR3 has 16 amino acids.

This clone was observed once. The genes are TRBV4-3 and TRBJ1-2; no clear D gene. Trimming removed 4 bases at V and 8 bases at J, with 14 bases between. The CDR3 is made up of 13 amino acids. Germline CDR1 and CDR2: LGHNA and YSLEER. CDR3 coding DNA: TGCGCCAGCAGCCGCGAGGTCGGGGAGGGCTACACCTTC. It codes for CASSREVGEGYTF.

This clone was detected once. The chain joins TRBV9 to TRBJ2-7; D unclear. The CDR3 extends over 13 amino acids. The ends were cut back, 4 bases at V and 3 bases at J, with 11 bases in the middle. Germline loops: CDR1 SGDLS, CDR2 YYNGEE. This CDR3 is CASSPRPSYEQYF. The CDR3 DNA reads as TGTGCCAGCAGCCCACGCCCCAGCTACGAGCAGTACTTC.

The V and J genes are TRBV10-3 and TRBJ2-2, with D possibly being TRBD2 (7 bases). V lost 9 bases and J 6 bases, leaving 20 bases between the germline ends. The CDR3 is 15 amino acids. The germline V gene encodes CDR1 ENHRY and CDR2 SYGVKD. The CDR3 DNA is TGTGCCATTAGGGGGGGTAACCACGATTCCGGGGAGCTGTTTTTT. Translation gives CAIRGGNHDSGELFF.

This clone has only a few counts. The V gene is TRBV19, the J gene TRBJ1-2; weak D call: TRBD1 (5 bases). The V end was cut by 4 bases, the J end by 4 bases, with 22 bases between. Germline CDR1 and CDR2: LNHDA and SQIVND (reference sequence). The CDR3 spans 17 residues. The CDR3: CASSKNVVIGHGYGYTF. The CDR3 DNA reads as TGTGCCAGTAGTAAGAATGTCGTCATCGGACACGGCTATGGCTACACCTTC.

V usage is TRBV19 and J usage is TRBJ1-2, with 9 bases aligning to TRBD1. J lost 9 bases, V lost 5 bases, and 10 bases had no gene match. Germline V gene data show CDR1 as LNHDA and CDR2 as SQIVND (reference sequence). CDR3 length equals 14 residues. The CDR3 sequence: CASSVPAGTGSYTF. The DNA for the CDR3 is TGTGCCAGTAGTGTACCCGCCGGGACAGGGAGCTACACCTTC.